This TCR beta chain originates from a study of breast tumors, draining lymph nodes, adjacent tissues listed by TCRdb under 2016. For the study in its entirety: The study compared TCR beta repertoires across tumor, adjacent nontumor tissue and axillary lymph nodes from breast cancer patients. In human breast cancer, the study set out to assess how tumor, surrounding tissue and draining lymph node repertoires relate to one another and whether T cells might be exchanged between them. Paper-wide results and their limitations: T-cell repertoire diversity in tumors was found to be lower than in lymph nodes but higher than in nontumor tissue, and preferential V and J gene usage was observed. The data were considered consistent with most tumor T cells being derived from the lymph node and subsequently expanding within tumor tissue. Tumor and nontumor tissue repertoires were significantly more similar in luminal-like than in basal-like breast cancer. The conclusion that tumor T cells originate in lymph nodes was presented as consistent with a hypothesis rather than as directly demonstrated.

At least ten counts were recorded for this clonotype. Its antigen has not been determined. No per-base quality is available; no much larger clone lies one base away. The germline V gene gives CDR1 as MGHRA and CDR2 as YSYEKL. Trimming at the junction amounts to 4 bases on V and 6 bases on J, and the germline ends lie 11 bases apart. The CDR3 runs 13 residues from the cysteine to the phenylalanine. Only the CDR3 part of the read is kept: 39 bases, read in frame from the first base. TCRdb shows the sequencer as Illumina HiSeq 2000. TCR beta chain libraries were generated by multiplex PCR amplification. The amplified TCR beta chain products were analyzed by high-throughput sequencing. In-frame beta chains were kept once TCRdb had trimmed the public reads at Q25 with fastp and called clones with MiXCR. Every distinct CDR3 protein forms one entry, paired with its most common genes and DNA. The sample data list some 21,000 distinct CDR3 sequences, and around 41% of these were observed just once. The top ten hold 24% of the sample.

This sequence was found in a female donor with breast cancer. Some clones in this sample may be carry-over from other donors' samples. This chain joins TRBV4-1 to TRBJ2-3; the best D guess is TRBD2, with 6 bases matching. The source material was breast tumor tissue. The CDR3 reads CASSPPGGDTQYF. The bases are TGCGCCAGCAGCCCACCTGGGGGGGATACGCAGTATTTT.